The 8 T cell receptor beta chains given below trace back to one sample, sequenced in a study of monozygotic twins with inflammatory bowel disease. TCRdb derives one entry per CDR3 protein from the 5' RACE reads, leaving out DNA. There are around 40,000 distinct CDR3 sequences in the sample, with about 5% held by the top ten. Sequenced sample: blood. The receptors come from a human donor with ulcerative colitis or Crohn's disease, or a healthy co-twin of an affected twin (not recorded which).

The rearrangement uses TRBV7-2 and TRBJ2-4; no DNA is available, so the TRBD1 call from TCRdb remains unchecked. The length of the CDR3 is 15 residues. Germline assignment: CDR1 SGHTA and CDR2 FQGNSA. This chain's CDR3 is CASSLRSGGGNIQYF.

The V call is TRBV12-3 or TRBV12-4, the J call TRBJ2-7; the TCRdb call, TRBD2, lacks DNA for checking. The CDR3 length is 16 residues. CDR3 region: CASSLGLAGGTYEQYF.

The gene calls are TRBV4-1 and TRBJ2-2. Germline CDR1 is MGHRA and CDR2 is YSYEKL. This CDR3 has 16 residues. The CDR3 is CASSSPGGSNTGELFF.

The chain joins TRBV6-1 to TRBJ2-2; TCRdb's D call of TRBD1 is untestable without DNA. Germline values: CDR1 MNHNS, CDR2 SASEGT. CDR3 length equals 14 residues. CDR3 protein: CASSRQEITGELFF.

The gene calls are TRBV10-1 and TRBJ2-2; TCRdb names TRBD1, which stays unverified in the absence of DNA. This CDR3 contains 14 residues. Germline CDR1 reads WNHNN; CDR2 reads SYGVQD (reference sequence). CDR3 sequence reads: CASSVTVNTGELFF.

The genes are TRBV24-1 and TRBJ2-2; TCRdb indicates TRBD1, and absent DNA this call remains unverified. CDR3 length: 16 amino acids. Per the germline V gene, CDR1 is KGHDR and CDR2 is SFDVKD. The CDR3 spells CATSEVPGQGAGELFF.

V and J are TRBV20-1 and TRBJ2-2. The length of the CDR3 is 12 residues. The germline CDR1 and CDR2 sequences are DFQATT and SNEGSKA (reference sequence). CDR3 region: CSASEAAGELFF.

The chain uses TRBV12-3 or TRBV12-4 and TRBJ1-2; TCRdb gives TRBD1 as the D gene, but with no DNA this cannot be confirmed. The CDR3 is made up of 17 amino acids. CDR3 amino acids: CASTVTDRWHPNYGYTF.